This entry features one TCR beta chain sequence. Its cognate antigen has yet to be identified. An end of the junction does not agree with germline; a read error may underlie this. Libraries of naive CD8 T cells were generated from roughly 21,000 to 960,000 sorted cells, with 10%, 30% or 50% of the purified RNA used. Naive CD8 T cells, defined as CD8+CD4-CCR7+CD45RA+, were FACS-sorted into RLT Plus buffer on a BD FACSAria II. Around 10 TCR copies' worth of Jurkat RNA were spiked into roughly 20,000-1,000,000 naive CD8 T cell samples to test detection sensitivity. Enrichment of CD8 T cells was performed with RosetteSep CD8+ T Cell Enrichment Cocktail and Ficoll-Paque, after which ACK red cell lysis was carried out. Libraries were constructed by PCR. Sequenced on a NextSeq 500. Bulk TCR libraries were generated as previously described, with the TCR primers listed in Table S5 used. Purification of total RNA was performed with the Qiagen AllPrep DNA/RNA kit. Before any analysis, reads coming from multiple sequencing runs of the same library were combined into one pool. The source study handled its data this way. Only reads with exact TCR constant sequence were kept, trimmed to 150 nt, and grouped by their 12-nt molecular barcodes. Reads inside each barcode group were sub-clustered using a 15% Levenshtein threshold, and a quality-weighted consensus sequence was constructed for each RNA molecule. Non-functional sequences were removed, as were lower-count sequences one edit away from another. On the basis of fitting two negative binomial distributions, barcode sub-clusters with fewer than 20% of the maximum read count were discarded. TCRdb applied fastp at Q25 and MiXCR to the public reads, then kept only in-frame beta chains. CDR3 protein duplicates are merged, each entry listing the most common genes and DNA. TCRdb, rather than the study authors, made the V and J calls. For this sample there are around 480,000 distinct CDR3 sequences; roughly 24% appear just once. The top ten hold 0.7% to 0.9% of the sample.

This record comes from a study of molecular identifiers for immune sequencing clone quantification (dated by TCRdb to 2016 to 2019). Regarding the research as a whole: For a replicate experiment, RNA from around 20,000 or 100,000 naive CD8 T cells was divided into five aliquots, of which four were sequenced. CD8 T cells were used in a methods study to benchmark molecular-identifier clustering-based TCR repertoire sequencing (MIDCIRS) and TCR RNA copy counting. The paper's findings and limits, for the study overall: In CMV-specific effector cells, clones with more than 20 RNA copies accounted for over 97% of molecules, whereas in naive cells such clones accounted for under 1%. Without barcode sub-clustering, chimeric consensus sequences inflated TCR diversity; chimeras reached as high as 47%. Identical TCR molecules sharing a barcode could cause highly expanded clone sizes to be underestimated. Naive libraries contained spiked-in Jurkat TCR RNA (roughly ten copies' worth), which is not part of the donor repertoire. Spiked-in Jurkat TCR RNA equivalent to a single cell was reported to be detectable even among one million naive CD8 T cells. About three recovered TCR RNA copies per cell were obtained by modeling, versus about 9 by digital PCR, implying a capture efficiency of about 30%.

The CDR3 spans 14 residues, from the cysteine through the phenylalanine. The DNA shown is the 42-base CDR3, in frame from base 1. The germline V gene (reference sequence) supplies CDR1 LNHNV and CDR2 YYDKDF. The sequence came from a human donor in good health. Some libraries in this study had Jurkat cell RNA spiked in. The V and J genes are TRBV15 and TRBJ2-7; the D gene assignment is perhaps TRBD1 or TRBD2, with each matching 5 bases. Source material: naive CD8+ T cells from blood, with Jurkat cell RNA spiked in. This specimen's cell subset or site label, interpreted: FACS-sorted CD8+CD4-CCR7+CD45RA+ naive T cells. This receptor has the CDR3 CATSSRDPPYEQHF. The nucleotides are TGTGCCACCAGCTCTCGGGACCCCCCATACGAGCAGCACTTC.